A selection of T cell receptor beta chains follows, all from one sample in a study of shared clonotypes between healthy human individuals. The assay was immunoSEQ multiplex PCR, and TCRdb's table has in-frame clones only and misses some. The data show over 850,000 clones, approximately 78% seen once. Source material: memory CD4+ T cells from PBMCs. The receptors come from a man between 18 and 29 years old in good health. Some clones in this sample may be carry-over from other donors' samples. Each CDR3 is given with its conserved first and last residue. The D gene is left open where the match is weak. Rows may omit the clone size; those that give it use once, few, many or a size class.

CDR3aa: CASSSTGGAAEQYF
CDR3nt: TGTGCCAGCAGCTCGACAGGGGGAGCGGCCGAGCAGTACTTC
d_gene: TRBD1
v_gene: TRBV28
j_gene: TRBJ2-7
len: 14
abundance: once

CDR3aa: CASSEPGLAGGNEQFF
CDR3nt: TGCGCCAGCAGTGAGCCGGGACTAGCGGGAGGCAATGAGCAGTTCTTC
d_gene: TRBD2
v_gene: TRBV10-2
j_gene: TRBJ2-1
len: 16
abundance: .

CDR3aa: CSAPGWDYNEQFF
CDR3nt: TGCAGCGCTCCGGGATGGGACTACAATGAGCAGTTCTTC
d_gene: .
v_gene: TRBV29-1
j_gene: TRBJ2-1
len: 13
abundance: .

CDR3aa: CSASSGTSGIYEQYF
CDR3nt: TGCAGCGCCTCCTCCGGGACTAGCGGCATCTACGAGCAGTACTTC
d_gene: TRBD2
v_gene: TRBV29-1
j_gene: TRBJ2-7
len: 15
abundance: .

CDR3aa: CASRRGGKDEKLFF
CDR3nt: TGTGCCAGCCGGCGCGGGGGGAAGGACGAAAAACTGTTTTTT
d_gene: .
v_gene: TRBV6-1
j_gene: TRBJ1-4
len: 14
abundance: .

CDR3aa: CASSVGLAGGDTQYF
CDR3nt: TGTGCCAGCAGCGTAGGACTAGCGGGAGGAGATACGCAGTATTTT
d_gene: TRBD2
v_gene: TRBV9
j_gene: TRBJ2-3
len: 15
abundance: .

CDR3aa: CASSQESLAGVGEQFF
CDR3nt: TGTGCCAGCAGCCAAGAGTCACTAGCGGGAGTCGGTGAGCAGTTCTTC
d_gene: TRBD2
v_gene: TRBV4-2
j_gene: TRBJ2-1
len: 16
abundance: few

CDR3aa: CASSLSQGRTEAFF
CDR3nt: TGTGCCAGCAGCTTAAGTCAGGGGCGCACTGAAGCTTTCTTT
d_gene: .
v_gene: TRBV7-2
j_gene: TRBJ1-1
len: 14
abundance: .

CDR3aa: CASSPQSFPNTEAFF
CDR3nt: TGTGCCAGCAGCCCCCAGTCGTTTCCGAACACTGAAGCTTTCTTT
d_gene: .
v_gene: TRBV7-3
j_gene: TRBJ1-1
len: 15
abundance: .

CDR3aa: CAWSVANWAQYF
CDR3nt: TGTGCCTGGAGTGTAGCCAACTGGGCGCAGTACTTC
d_gene: .
v_gene: TRBV30
j_gene: TRBJ2-7
len: 12
abundance: once

CDR3aa: CASSLAGAGGYGYTF
CDR3nt: TGTGCCAGCAGTTTGGCGGGCGCTGGGGGGTATGGCTACACCTTC
d_gene: .
v_gene: TRBV27
j_gene: TRBJ1-2
len: 15
abundance: few

CDR3aa: CASTGNEQFF
CDR3nt: TGTGCCAGCACAGGGAATGAGCAGTTCTTC
d_gene: .
v_gene: TRBV28
j_gene: TRBJ2-1
len: 10
abundance: .

CDR3aa: CASSLARLLQPQHF
CDR3nt: TGTGCCAGCAGTTTAGCCAGATTACTTCAGCCCCAGCATTTT
d_gene: .
v_gene: TRBV28
j_gene: TRBJ1-5
len: 14
abundance: .

CDR3aa: CASSSHRREYSYNEQFF
CDR3nt: TGTGCCAGCAGTTCTCACAGGCGGGAGTACTCCTACAATGAGCAGTTCTTC
d_gene: TRBD2
v_gene: TRBV28
j_gene: TRBJ2-1
len: 17
abundance: .

CDR3aa: CASSLALQGAYNEQFF
CDR3nt: TGTGCCAGCAGCTTAGCGCTTCAGGGGGCTTACAATGAGCAGTTCTTC
d_gene: TRBD1
v_gene: TRBV11-1
j_gene: TRBJ2-1
len: 16
abundance: .

CDR3aa: CASSWLGSGRVSEQFF
CDR3nt: TGCGCCAGCAGCTGGCTAGGGAGCGGGAGAGTTAGTGAGCAGTTCTTC
d_gene: TRBD2
v_gene: TRBV5-1
j_gene: TRBJ2-1
len: 16
abundance: .

CDR3aa: CASFRDRANSNQPQHF
CDR3nt: TGTGCCAGCTTTCGGGACAGGGCAAATAGCAATCAGCCCCAGCATTTT
d_gene: TRBD1
v_gene: TRBV2
j_gene: TRBJ1-5
len: 16
abundance: .

CDR3aa: CASSSLGADRASGSEAFF
CDR3nt: TGTGCCAGTAGTTCCTTGGGGGCGGACAGGGCGAGTGGGTCTGAAGCTTTCTTT
d_gene: TRBD1
v_gene: TRBV19
j_gene: TRBJ1-1
len: 18
abundance: .

CDR3aa: CSGRGGGGTQYF
CDR3nt: TGCAGCGGGCGGGGAGGAGGAGGTACGCAGTATTTT
d_gene: .
v_gene: TRBV29-1
j_gene: TRBJ2-3
len: 12
abundance: many

CDR3aa: CASSLNGATNEKLFF
CDR3nt: TGTGCCAGCTCACTAAACGGGGCAACTAATGAAAAACTGTTTTTT
d_gene: .
v_gene: TRBV18
j_gene: TRBJ1-4
len: 15
abundance: .

CDR3aa: CASRLSGWVVETQYF
CDR3nt: TGCGCCAGCAGATTGAGCGGGTGGGTTGTGGAGACCCAGTACTTC
d_gene: .
v_gene: TRBV5-1
j_gene: TRBJ2-5
len: 15
abundance: .

CDR3aa: CASTDRYHTDTQYF
CDR3nt: TGTGCCAGCACGGACAGGTATCACACAGATACGCAGTATTTT
d_gene: TRBD1
v_gene: TRBV6-1
j_gene: TRBJ2-3
len: 14
abundance: .

CDR3aa: CAWSPGQNQPQHF
CDR3nt: TGTGCCTGGAGTCCGGGGCAAAATCAGCCCCAGCATTTT
d_gene: .
v_gene: TRBV30
j_gene: TRBJ1-5
len: 13
abundance: .

CDR3aa: CASSLDREPTYEQYF
CDR3nt: TGTGCCAGCAGCTTAGACCGGGAGCCTACCTACGAGCAGTACTTC
d_gene: .
v_gene: TRBV7-9
j_gene: TRBJ2-7
len: 15
abundance: .